This T cell receptor (beta chain) was documented in a study of cytomegalovirus exposure and HLA in healthy donors. Germline V gives CDR1 SGHAT, CDR2 FQNNGV. The CDR3 totals 15 residues. V lost 0 bases, J lost 3 bases, and 8 bases lay in between. The donors gave bone marrow, and they were healthy. Both 60 Vbeta primers and 13 Jbeta primers went into the PCR. Clones were read by immunoSEQ multiplex PCR, and TCRdb kept only the in-frame ones, dropping some. The sample has some 110,000 clones; 60% to 85% are singletons. Regarding the study as a whole: 87-base-pair reads could not separate some V segments, including TRBV6-2 and TRBV6-3. The investigators catalogued 180 or so TCR beta chains as cytomegalovirus-associated.

With respect to this clone: Its specificity is not known.

The specimen was PBMCs. The origin of this receptor is a man aged 50 to 60 in good health and CMV-seronegative. The chain carries TRBV11-2 and TRBJ1-4; D gene unclear. CDR3 amino acids: CASSLELASNEKLFF. The CDR3 region has the DNA TGTGCCAGCAGCTTAGAGCTGGCTTCTAATGAAAAACTGTTTTTT.